Each of the 22 T cell receptor beta chains below was sequenced from the same sample in a study of cytomegalovirus exposure and HLA in healthy donors. It was with 60 Vbeta and 13 Jbeta primers that the PCR ran. The data were produced by immunoSEQ multiplex PCR, yet TCRdb's version contains in-frame clones alone and is incomplete. The sample shows 100,000 to 150,000 clones, around 75% of them seen only once. The sequencing sample was made of PBMCs. The receptors derive from a woman between 45 and 60 years old in good health and CMV-seropositive.

This clone was seen just once. This CDR3 is also generated by other DNA sequences in the sample. The rearrangement uses TRBV6-5 and TRBJ2-5; 10 positions agree with TRBD2. This CDR3 is built from 15 residues. J was trimmed by 2 bases and V by 0 bases; bases with no gene match: 0. Germline V lookup: CDR1 MNHEY, CDR2 SVGAGI. The CDR3 here is CASSYSTSGQETQYF. The DNA of the CDR3 is TGTGCCAGCAGTTACTCGACTAGCGGGCAAGAGACCCAGTACTTC.

This clone was detected only once. The rearrangement uses TRBV7-2 and TRBJ1-3; 10 nucleotides agree with TRBD1. V was clipped by 4 bases and J by 4 bases; unmatched bases: 10. The CDR3 is 17 amino acids. Per germline, CDR1 SGHTA and CDR2 FQGNSA. The CDR3, as DNA: TGTGCCAGCAGCTCGGGACAGGGGCCTTTCGCCGGAAACACCATATATTTT. Its protein product is CASSSGQGPFAGNTIYF.

The V gene is TRBV19, the J gene TRBJ1-1, with 10 bases matching TRBD1. The CDR3 spans 14 residues. Germline CDR1 reads LNHDA; CDR2 reads SQIVND (reference sequence). Germline trimming cut 4 bases from V and 5 bases from J; bases unmatched to any gene: 4. The CDR3 reads CASSTTGGGTEAFF. In DNA, the CDR3 is TGTGCCAGTAGTACGACAGGGGGCGGAACTGAAGCTTTCTTT.

The gene calls are TRBV4-3 and TRBJ1-4, with TRBD1 matching over 9 bases. The CDR3 is 14 amino acids. The germline V gene encodes CDR1 LGHNA and CDR2 YSLEER. V was clipped by 4 bases and J by 7 bases; unmatched bases: 4. CDR3 sequence reads: CASSRGQGTEKLFF. Written as DNA, the CDR3 is TGCGCCAGCAGCCGGGGACAGGGTACTGAAAAACTGTTTTTT.

V usage is TRBV9 and J usage is TRBJ1-2; unclear D gene. Germline V gene data show CDR1 as SGDLS and CDR2 as YYNGEE. V was cut by 6 bases and J by 0 bases, with 9 bases left in between. The length of the CDR3 is 13 residues. In nucleotides, the CDR3 is TGTGCCAGCACGTCAACAGCTAACTATGGCTACACCTTC. This encodes CASTSTANYGYTF.

This clone showed up just a few times. The chain has TRBV5-6 and TRBJ2-7, with 9 bases that match TRBD2. V lost 4 bases, J lost 3 bases, and 5 bases stayed unmatched. CDR1 and CDR2 from the germline V gene are SGHDT and YYEEEE. The CDR3 is made up of 14 amino acids. For the CDR3, the DNA is TGTGCCAGCAGCAATAGCGGGGGAAGCTACGAGCAGTACTTC. Translated, it gives CASSNSGGSYEQYF.

This clone has more than one count but fewer than ten. This chain links TRBV9 with TRBJ2-6; D may be TRBD2 (6 bases). CDR1 and CDR2 (germline): SGDLS, YYNGEE. CDR3 length equals 19 residues. Trimming shortened V by 3 bases and J by 4 bases, and 23 bases separated the two germline ends. CDR3 sequence reads: CASSATIGQGGSGANVLTF. The CDR3 DNA reads TGTGCCAGCAGCGCAACTATAGGGCAGGGAGGTTCCGGGGCCAACGTCCTGACTTTC.

V gene TRBV7-9 combines with J gene TRBJ1-5; maybe TRBD1 (6 bases). The CDR3 has 14 residues. CDR1 SEHNR and CDR2 FQNEAQ come from the germline V gene (reference sequence). Trimming left V 3 bases short and J 4 bases short, with 10 bases between. The DNA for the CDR3 is TGTGCCAGCAGCTTCAGCGACAGGAATCAGCCCCAGCATTTT. Translation: CASSFSDRNQPQHF.

The rearrangement uses TRBV30 and TRBJ2-1; 8 bases map to TRBD2. CDR1 is GTSNPN and CDR2 is SVGIG in the germline V gene (reference sequence). V shed 3 bases, J shed 0 bases, and the junction held 1 base outside the gene matches. The CDR3 runs to 14 residues. CDR3 nucleotides: TGTGCCTGGAGCCTAGCGGGCTCCTACAATGAGCAGTTCTTC. This translates into CAWSLAGSYNEQFF.

This clone has a single count. J is TRBJ1-2 and V is TRBV6-1; no clear D. Germline V CDR1 and CDR2: MNHNS, SASEGT. The CDR3 covers 13 residues. V lost 4 bases to trimming and J lost 2 bases, with 8 bases between them. CDR3 loop: CASSGGQNYGYTF. In DNA, the CDR3 is TGTGCCAGCAGTGGAGGGCAAAACTATGGCTACACCTTC.

The chain links TRBV13 to TRBJ2-7; a weak D match, TRBD2 (5 bases). Between the trimmed V and J ends, which lost 1 base and 0 bases, there was a span of 13 bases. Germline CDR1 reads PRHDT; CDR2 reads FYEKMQ (reference sequence). The CDR3 is made up of 16 amino acids. For the CDR3, the DNA is TGTGCCAGCAGCTTAGTGGGAAAGCGGTCCTCCTACGAGCAGTACTTC. This codes for CASSLVGKRSSYEQYF.

This sequence joins TRBV11-3 and TRBJ1-1, with TRBD1 as a possible D gene (5 bases). Germline assignment: CDR1 SGHNT and CDR2 YENEEA. The length of the CDR3 is 14 residues. Trimming removed 3 bases from V and 0 bases from J, with 8 bases in between. The chain's CDR3 is CASSFGGMNTEAFF. In DNA, the CDR3 is TGTGCCAGCAGCTTCGGGGGGATGAACACTGAAGCTTTCTTT.

This clone was recorded a few times. This chain uses TRBV15 with TRBJ1-5; the D gene is possibly TRBD1 (5 bases). The V end lost 4 bases, the J end lost 0 bases, and 7 bases lay between the germline ends. The CDR3 has 14 residues. Germline CDR1 reads LNHNV; CDR2 reads YYDKDF (reference sequence). Here the CDR3 reads CATSTGFSNQPQHF. The CDR3 region has the DNA TGTGCCACCAGCACAGGGTTTAGCAATCAGCCCCAGCATTTT.

This clone was picked up many times. V gene TRBV5-4 combines with J gene TRBJ1-1; 7 bases line up with TRBD1. Trimming cost V 2 bases and J 0 bases; bases outside gene matches: 4. The CDR3 contains 15 residues. Germline CDR1 and CDR2: SGHNT and YYREEE (reference sequence). CDR3 sequence reads: CASSLPGQLNTEAFF. In DNA, the CDR3 is TGTGCCAGCAGCTTACCGGGACAGTTGAACACTGAAGCTTTCTTT.

The V gene is TRBV6-5, the J gene TRBJ2-7; possible D gene TRBD2, 6 bases. Per the germline V gene, CDR1 is MNHEY and CDR2 is SVGAGI. The CDR3 sequence is 14 residues long. V was clipped by 5 bases and J by 3 bases, with 14 bases between them. CDR3 DNA sequence: TGTGCCAGCAGTCCTTTTACCGGGGGCTACGAGCAGTACTTC. Translated, it gives CASSPFTGGYEQYF.

Remarks on this clone: A read error may account for a junction end that differs from germline. The CDR3 DNA reads TGTTCCAGCAGCTTAGCCTTTAGGGGGAGCTCCTACAATGAGCAGTTCTTC. Amino acid sequence: CSSSLAFRGSSYNEQFF. The rearrangement joins TRBV7-9 to TRBJ2-1; D may be TRBD1 (6 bases). The CDR3 contains 17 residues. Germline V gene lookup returns CDR1 SEHNR and CDR2 FQNEAQ (reference sequence).

V is TRBV19 and J is TRBJ1-5, with D possibly TRBD1 on 5 matching bases. The germline V and J ends were trimmed by 7 bases and 0 bases, with 16 bases remaining between them. The germline V gene encodes CDR1 LNHDA and CDR2 SQIVND (reference sequence). This CDR3 spans 16 amino acids. The chain's CDR3 is CASTKGSATSNQPQHF. CDR3 nucleotide sequence: TGTGCCAGTACTAAGGGGTCCGCCACTAGCAATCAGCCCCAGCATTTT.

This clone was detected once. J is TRBJ1-2 and V is TRBV6-6; no clear D gene. The CDR3 consists of 14 residues. Trimming removed 6 bases from V and 4 bases from J, with 15 bases in between. Germline-derived CDR1 and CDR2 are MNHNY and SVGAGI (reference sequence). CDR3 sequence reads: CASRGTNLGYGYTF. In DNA, the CDR3 is TGTGCCAGCAGGGGCACGAACTTGGGCTATGGCTACACCTTC.

This clone was detected a few times. CDR3 region: CASSEDSLSYNEQFF. Here the CDR3 DNA reads TGCGCCAGCAGCGAGGACTCCCTCTCCTACAATGAGCAGTTCTTC. The chain employs TRBV5-1 and TRBJ2-1; D may be TRBD2 (5 bases). Per germline, CDR1 SGHRS and CDR2 YFSETQ. Trimming stripped 4 bases from V and 0 bases from J, with 11 bases between. There are 15 residues in the CDR3.

The J gene is TRBJ1-1, the V gene TRBV11-3; D is ambiguous. The V gene lost 0 bases and the J gene lost 6 bases, with 11 bases spanning the gap. Looked up from germline, CDR1 is SGHNT and CDR2 is YENEEA. The CDR3 spans 14 residues. Written as DNA, the CDR3 is TGTGCCAGCAGCTTAGATTTAGCCTCATCTGAAGCTTTCTTT. This codes for CASSLDLASSEAFF.

Comments on this clone: A read error may account for a junction end that differs from germline. The rearrangement uses TRBV5-8 and TRBJ2-7, with TRBD2 matching over 12 bases. This CDR3 contains 16 residues. From germline, CDR1 is SGHTS and CDR2 YDEGEE. CDR3: CASSLGLAGASDEQYF. CDR3 nucleotides: TGTGCCAGCAGCTTGGGACTAGCGGGAGCCTCCGACGAGCAGTACTTC.

The chain is built from TRBV2 and TRBJ2-1, with D tentatively TRBD1 (6 bases). The V end lost 3 bases, the J end lost 5 bases, and 8 bases lay between the germline ends. The CDR3 is 13 amino acids. Germline lookup yields CDR1 SNHLY and CDR2 FYNNEI. The chain's CDR3 is CASSDNRDNEQFF. The CDR3, as DNA: TGTGCCAGCAGTGATAACAGGGACAATGAGCAGTTCTTC.